This T cell receptor beta chain originates from a study of vaccination effects on CD4 cells after COVID-19. The wider study: Every participant took two doses of the BNT162b2 or mRNA-1273 vaccine. Study-level points and caveats: Clones arising from infection and from vaccination showed marked clonal contraction late after vaccination. From healthy vaccinees, only 1 of 255 vaccine-induced clones also reacted to common cold coronaviruses.

Method: immunoSEQ multiplex PCR; TCRdb's copy keeps in-frame clones and lacks some. Of 55,000 to 80,000 clones in the sample, under 90% were seen once. Comments on this clone: Its antigen is still unknown.

CD4+ T cells specific for antigen were expanded with viral peptide pools by the ViraFEST assay before sequencing. Isolation of CD4+ T cells took place after approximately 10 days of culture. No vaccinee had earlier SARS-CoV-2 infection, and nucleocapsid antibodies were negative. They grew approximately 2.1 million PBMC in each well, adding around 10 IU/ml IL-2 and around 10 ug/ml peptides. The germline V gene encodes CDR1 MNHEY and CDR2 SMNVEV (reference sequence). After removal of 6 bases from V and 5 bases from J, the junction contained 6 bases not matched to a gene. The CDR3 length is 14 residues.

The origin of this receptor is a human donor who received a COVID-19 vaccine. The specimen comprised CD4+ T cells from PBMCs cultured with SARS-CoV-2 spike peptides, sampled before COVID-19 vaccination. This chain uses TRBV27 with TRBJ1-4, with 7 bases aligning to TRBD1. CDR3 loop: CASRPDRLNEKLFF. Here the CDR3 DNA reads TGTGCCAGCAGGCCGGACAGGCTCAATGAAAAACTGTTTTTT. Drawing the rest from reference TRBV27 and TRBJ1-4, the complete variable domain is EAQVTQNPRYLITVTGKKLTVTCSQNMNHEYMSWYRQDPGLGLRQIYYSMNVEVTDKGDVPEGYKVSRKEKRNFPLILESPSPNQTSLYFCASRPDRLNEKLFFGSGTQLSVL.